The 28 T cell receptor beta chains reported below all come from one sample, sequenced in a study of post-analysis software for immune sequencing data. Study-wide results and limits: About five TRBV segments were more frequent in patients than controls; TRBV5-6, TRBV5-1 and TRBV20-1 belonged to this group.

Their antigens remain unidentified. The TCR beta cDNA libraries contained unique molecular identifiers. TCRdb independently ran MiXCR on the PCR reads; one entry per CDR3 protein. The sample lists approximately 690,000 distinct CDR3 sequences; roughly three fifths were seen once. The specimen was blood. These receptors came from a girl aged 2-9 years with multiple sclerosis.

J is TRBJ2-3 and V is TRBV20-1; 10 nucleotides match TRBD2. The CDR3 runs 16 residues. V shed 4 bases and J 3 bases; nucleotides not matched to a gene: 10. From germline, CDR1 is DFQATT and CDR2 SNEGSKA (reference sequence). CDR3 in amino acids: CSAIRTSGGDTDTQYF. DNA of the CDR3: TGCAGTGCTATCCGGACGAGCGGGGGGGATACAGATACGCAGTATTTT.

The chain links TRBV6-2 or TRBV6-3 to TRBJ2-7; possible D gene TRBD1, 5 bases. V gave up 6 bases and J gave up 4 bases, with 16 bases separating them. Germline values: CDR1 MNHEY, CDR2 SVGEGT. This CDR3 region has 14 residues. The CDR3 nucleotides are TGTGCCAGCAGACGACCCCGAAGGGGTTACGAGCAGTACTTC. It is translated as CASRRPRRGYEQYF.

The V call is TRBV29-1, the J call TRBJ2-3; 8 bases are a match to TRBD1. V shed 7 bases, J shed 6 bases, and the junction held 9 bases outside the gene matches. The CDR3 loop spans 13 amino acids. Germline V gives CDR1 SQVTM, CDR2 ANQGSEA. CDR3 residues: CSGTRQGMDTQYF. The CDR3 DNA reads TGCAGCGGCACCCGACAGGGGATGGATACGCAGTATTTT.

This clonotype was recorded a few times. This chain joins TRBV24-1 and TRBJ2-3; D call uncertain. Germline CDR1 reads KGHDR; CDR2 reads SFDVKD. The CDR3 has 16 residues. V was pared by 4 bases and J by 5 bases, with 18 bases between. The CDR3 is CATSDPGPEVVDTQYF. In nucleotides, the CDR3 is TGTGCCACCAGTGACCCGGGTCCCGAGGTGGTAGATACGCAGTATTTT.

This clonotype was recorded a few times. The gene calls are TRBV6-2 or TRBV6-3 and TRBJ2-3, with 7 bases that match TRBD2. The V gene end was trimmed by 1 base and the J gene end by 4 bases; junction bases not matched to a gene: 8. The CDR3 loop spans 16 amino acids. The germline V gene has CDR1 MNHEY and CDR2 SVGEGT. The CDR3 is CASSYWSGLKSDTQYF. CDR3 DNA: TGTGCCAGCAGTTACTGGTCGGGACTAAAATCAGATACGCAGTATTTT.

The chain combines TRBV12-3 or TRBV12-4 with TRBJ1-2, with D hard to call. This CDR3 has 11 amino acids. V lost 5 bases, J lost 8 bases, and 9 bases lay in between. CDR3 DNA: TGTGCCAGCAGTACCAGTGAGGGCTACACCTTC. Translated: CASSTSEGYTF.

This clonotype occurred a few times. V gene TRBV15 combines with J gene TRBJ2-1; 11 nucleotides agree with TRBD2. Germline CDR1 is LNHNV and CDR2 is YYDKDF (reference sequence). The CDR3 length is 16 residues. V trimming: 1 base; J trimming: 5 bases; junction bases outside the gene matches: 4. The CDR3 here is CATSRVSSGRDNEQFF. CDR3 sequence (DNA): TGTGCCACCAGCAGAGTTAGTAGCGGGAGGGACAATGAGCAGTTCTTC.

The chain uses TRBV29-1 and TRBJ1-2; D remains ambiguous. With 0 bases removed from V and 5 bases from J, the gap between germline ends came to 4 bases. Germline CDR1 reads SQVTM; CDR2 reads ANQGSEA. This CDR3 has 11 residues. CDR3 DNA: TGCAGCGTTGAAGAGTTGTATGGCTACACCTTC. The encoded protein is CSVEELYGYTF.

The genes are TRBV29-1 and TRBJ2-2; 7 bases fit TRBD1. Losses at the gene ends were 7 bases for V and 6 bases for J; bases not matched to a gene: 2. The germline gives CDR1 SQVTM, CDR2 ANQGSEA. The CDR3 has 11 amino acids. The CDR3 loop is CSGGTAGELFF. CDR3 sequence (DNA): TGCAGCGGTGGGACAGCCGGGGAGCTGTTTTTT.

This chain joins TRBV5-5 and TRBJ2-3, with D perhaps matching TRBD2 (5 bases). The germline V gene has CDR1 SGHKS and CDR2 YYEKEE (reference sequence). V dropped 4 bases and J dropped 2 bases, with 17 bases sitting between them. The length of the CDR3 is 16 residues. CDR3 residues: CASSLRPGGDTDTQYF. For the CDR3, the DNA is TGTGCCAGCAGCCTGCGTCCCGGAGGAGACACAGATACGCAGTATTTT.

The chain links TRBV29-1 to TRBJ2-1; D is tentatively TRBD1 or TRBD2 (5 bases each). Germline V gives CDR1 SQVTM, CDR2 ANQGSEA. The length of the CDR3 is 12 residues. The V end was cut by 1 base, the J end by 7 bases, with 8 bases between. The CDR3 coding sequence is TGCAGCGTTGAAGTGGGACCTAATGAGCAGTTCTTC. Translating it yields CSVEVGPNEQFF.

The chain recombines TRBV10-3 with TRBJ2-1, with 7 bases identical to TRBD1. Per germline, CDR1 ENHRY and CDR2 SYGVKD. The length of the CDR3 is 13 residues. J was trimmed by 5 bases and V by 10 bases; bases with no gene match: 8. CDR3 DNA: TGTGCCACCCGGACGGGACAGCACAATGAGCAGTTCTTC. Amino acids: CATRTGQHNEQFF.

This clonotype has more than one count but fewer than ten. V is TRBV5-5 and J is TRBJ2-7; TRBD1 agrees at 7 bases. J lost 5 bases, V lost 4 bases, and 9 bases had no gene match. The CDR3 is 14 amino acids. Germline V gene sequence: CDR1 SGHKS, CDR2 YYEKEE (reference sequence). The CDR3 bases are TGTGCCAGCAGCCGAGTGACAGGGTTGGACGAGCAGTACTTC. It translates to CASSRVTGLDEQYF.

CDR3 protein: CASSYSTQLVNYGYTF. The CDR3 bases are TGTGCCAGCAGTTACTCGACGCAGCTGGTGAACTATGGCTACACCTTC. V usage is TRBV6-5 and J usage is TRBJ1-2; no clear D gene. The CDR3 totals 16 residues. Germline assignment: CDR1 MNHEY and CDR2 SVGAGI. With 0 bases removed from V and 2 bases from J, the gap between germline ends came to 13 bases.

The chain joins TRBV29-1 to TRBJ2-7; 13 nucleotides match TRBD2. This CDR3 has 15 residues. Per germline, CDR1 SQVTM and CDR2 ANQGSEA. V was clipped by 5 bases and J by 5 bases; unmatched bases: 9. The CDR3 DNA reads as TGCAGCGTTTCCGGACTAGCGGGAGATCATAACGAGCAGTACTTC. This gives the protein CSVSGLAGDHNEQYF.

The rearrangement uses TRBV6-5 and TRBJ2-1; D gene ambiguous. CDR3 length equals 11 residues. Germline V gene sequence: CDR1 MNHEY, CDR2 SVGAGI. Trimming took 0 bases from V and 14 from J, leaving 8 bases between them. The CDR3 is CASSYSTVEFF. The CDR3 DNA sequence: TGTGCCAGCAGTTACTCGACGGTTGAGTTCTTC.

The chain couples TRBV14 to TRBJ2-7; 9 bases match TRBD2. Germline CDR1 reads SGHDN; CDR2 reads FVKESK. V shed 3 bases and J 4 bases; nucleotides not matched to a gene: 10. The CDR3 consists of 16 residues. As DNA, the CDR3 is TGTGCCAGCAGCCACCCCCCCTCAGGACTAGCGTACGAGCAGTACTTC. Translating it yields CASSHPPSGLAYEQYF.

J is TRBJ2-3 and V is TRBV29-1; D gene uncertain. CDR1 is SQVTM and CDR2 is ANQGSEA in the germline V gene. CDR3 size: 16 residues. Trimming took 2 bases from V and 4 from J, leaving 19 bases between them. CDR3 coding DNA: TGCAGCGTTGAAACCTTAAAAGACGGCCCACCAGATACGCAGTATTTT. This translates into CSVETLKDGPPDTQYF.

The rearrangement links TRBV20-1 to TRBJ2-1; possible D gene TRBD2, 5 bases. CDR3 length: 16 amino acids. With 3 bases removed from V and 4 bases from J, the gap between germline ends came to 19 bases. Germline CDR1 reads DFQATT; CDR2 reads SNEGSKA (reference sequence). CDR3 region: CSASRGLRAPYNEQFF. In DNA, the CDR3 is TGCAGTGCTAGCCGCGGACTTAGGGCCCCTTACAATGAGCAGTTCTTC.

This chain links TRBV12-3 or TRBV12-4 with TRBJ1-2, with D hard to call. The CDR3 consists of 13 residues. Between the trimmed V and J ends, which lost 6 bases and 6 bases, there was a span of 14 bases. The CDR3 DNA is TGTGCCAGCAGCTTTAAGAGGGCCAATGGCTACACCTTC. It specifies CASSFKRANGYTF.

DNA of the CDR3: TGTGCCAGCTCATCGGGACAGGTAAACAATGAGCAGTTCTTC. Protein sequence: CASSSGQVNNEQFF. This chain connects TRBV18 to TRBJ2-1, with 8 bases aligning to TRBD1. V gave up 5 bases and J gave up 5 bases; unmatched junction bases: 5. The CDR3 sequence is 14 residues long. Germline V gene sequence: CDR1 KGHSH, CDR2 LQKENI.

This clonotype was counted between two and nine times. The chain combines TRBV6-5 with TRBJ2-4; no firm D call. Germline V CDR1 and CDR2: MNHEY, SVGAGI. The CDR3 covers 14 residues. Trimming left V 6 bases short and J 5 bases short, with 14 bases between. CDR3 in DNA: TGTGCCAGCAGCGCAAAGCCGGGTCAAAACATTCAGTACTTC. Its protein product is CASSAKPGQNIQYF.

The V gene is TRBV29-1, the J gene TRBJ1-5, with D maybe TRBD1 (5 bases). Germline lookup yields CDR1 SQVTM and CDR2 ANQGSEA. The CDR3 runs 13 residues. V was clipped by 4 bases and J by 0 bases, with 7 bases between them. DNA for the CDR3: TGCAGCGTTGGACAGTATAGCAATCAGCCCCAGCATTTT. This translates into CSVGQYSNQPQHF.

V gene TRBV3-1 combines with J gene TRBJ2-7, with D unresolved. This CDR3 is built from 15 residues. CDR1 is LGHDT and CDR2 is YNNKEL in the germline V gene (reference sequence). V was pared by 2 bases and J by 2 bases, with 13 bases between. This CDR3 reads CASSQSFPGAYEQYF. DNA of the CDR3: TGTGCCAGCAGCCAATCCTTTCCGGGCGCCTACGAGCAGTACTTC.

The V call is TRBV20-1, the J call TRBJ2-7; D gene ambiguous. Trimming left V 3 bases short and J 1 base short, with 10 bases between. Germline V gene lookup returns CDR1 DFQATT and CDR2 SNEGSKA (reference sequence). The CDR3 contains 13 residues. CDR3 DNA: TGCAGTGCTAGGTCAAGGCAGTCCTACGAGCAGTACTTC. Its protein product is CSARSRQSYEQYF.

This clonotype occurred a few times. The chain combines TRBV20-1 with TRBJ2-7; the match to TRBD2 covers 7 bases. Germline V gives CDR1 DFQATT, CDR2 SNEGSKA (reference sequence). This CDR3 is 13 amino acids long. J gave up 5 bases and V 3 bases, and 7 bases lay outside the gene matches. The CDR3 bases are TGCAGTGCTAGTCTGGCGGGAGCTAACGAGCAGTACTTC. Encoded protein: CSASLAGANEQYF.

This clonotype was found once. The chain combines TRBV2 with TRBJ1-5; D may be TRBD1 (6 bases). The CDR3 totals 13 residues. V was clipped by 7 bases and J by 6 bases, with 13 bases between them. The germline V gene encodes CDR1 SNHLY and CDR2 FYNNEI. The chain's CDR3 is CASNQGPLQPQHF. In nucleotides, the CDR3 is TGTGCCAGCAACCAGGGGCCCCTTCAGCCCCAGCATTTT. Full variable domain (missing parts from reference TRBV2 and TRBJ1-5): EPEVTQTPSHQVTQMGQEVILRCVPISNHLYFYWYRQILGQKVEFLVSFYNNEISEKSEIFDDQFSVERPDGSNFTLKIRSTKLEDSAMYFCASNQGPLQPQHFGDGTRLSIL.

The CDR3 bases are TGCAGTGCTTACCTAGCGGGAGTTCACATTGAGCAGTTCTTC. It translates to CSAYLAGVHIEQFF. The V call is TRBV20-1, the J call TRBJ2-1, with 10 bases lining up with TRBD2. The CDR3 spans 14 residues. Germline assignment: CDR1 DFQATT and CDR2 SNEGSKA (reference sequence). The J segment lost 9 bases and the V segment lost 5 bases, leaving 10 bases of the junction unmatched.